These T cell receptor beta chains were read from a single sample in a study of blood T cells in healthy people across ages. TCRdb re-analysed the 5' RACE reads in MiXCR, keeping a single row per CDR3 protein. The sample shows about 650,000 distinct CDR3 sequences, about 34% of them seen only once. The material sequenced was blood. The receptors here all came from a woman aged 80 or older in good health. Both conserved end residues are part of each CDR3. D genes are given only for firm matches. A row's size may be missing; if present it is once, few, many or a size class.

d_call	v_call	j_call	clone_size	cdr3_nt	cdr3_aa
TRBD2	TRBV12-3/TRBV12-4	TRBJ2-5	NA	TGTGCCAGCAGTTTTCGTGTCAGTAGCGGGAGGGAGACCCAGTACTTC	CASSFRVSSGRETQYF
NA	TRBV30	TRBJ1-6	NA	TGTGCCGGCCGGGACATGAAGAGCTCCTATAATTCACCCCTCCACTTT	CAGRDMKSSYNSPLHF
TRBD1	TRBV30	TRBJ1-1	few	TGTGCCTGGAGTGTCCTGCCGGACAGGGTAGGAGCTTTCTTT	CAWSVLPDRVGAFF
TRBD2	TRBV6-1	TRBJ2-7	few	TGTGCCAGCAGGATGGGACTAGCGGGCGAGCAGTACTTC	CASRMGLAGEQYF
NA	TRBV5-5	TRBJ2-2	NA	TGTGCCAGCAGCTTCCGACAGGTGAACACCGGGGAGCTGTTTTTT	CASSFRQVNTGELFF
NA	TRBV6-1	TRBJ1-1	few	TGTGCCAGCAGTGGGGGTTTGCGTCTAACAATGAACACTGAAGCTTTCTTT	CASSGGLRLTMNTEAFF
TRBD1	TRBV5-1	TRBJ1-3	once	TGCGCCAGCAGCTTGGCCTACAGGGACAGGGGACCAAACACCATATATTTT	CASSLAYRDRGPNTIYF
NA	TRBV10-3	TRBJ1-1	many	TGTGCCATCAATAGGGACATGAACACTGAAGCTTTCTTT	CAINRDMNTEAFF
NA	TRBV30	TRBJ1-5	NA	TGTGCCTGGAGTGGTACAGAGCCTTTGCCCCAGCATTTT	CAWSGTEPLPQHF
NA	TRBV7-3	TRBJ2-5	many	TGTGCCAGCAGCCCGTCGTACCAAGAGACCCAGTACTTC	CASSPSYQETQYF
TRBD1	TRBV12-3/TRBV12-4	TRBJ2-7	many	TGTGCCAGCAGTACACGACAGGGGGCTAAGGCCTACGAGCAGTACTTC	CASSTRQGAKAYEQYF
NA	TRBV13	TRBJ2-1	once	TGTGCCAGCAGTCTCGAGCGAGCCAGCTCCTACAATGAGCAGTTCTTC	CASSLERASSYNEQFF
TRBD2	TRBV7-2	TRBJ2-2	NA	TGTGCCAGCAGCCCCCTGGGAGGGCACACCGGGGAGCTGTTTTTT	CASSPLGGHTGELFF
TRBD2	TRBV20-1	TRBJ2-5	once	TGCAGTGTTCTAGCGGGCCTCGGTGAGACCCAGTACTTC	CSVLAGLGETQYF
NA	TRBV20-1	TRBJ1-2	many	TGCAGTGCAAAAGACAGGATCAACTATGGCTACACCTTC	CSAKDRINYGYTF
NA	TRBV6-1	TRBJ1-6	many	TGTGCCAGCAGTGAACGGTCTGATTCACCCCTCCACTTT	CASSERSDSPLHF
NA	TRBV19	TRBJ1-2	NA	TGTGCCAGTAGCAAGCCGGGGGCTATTAATGGCTACACCTTC	CASSKPGAINGYTF
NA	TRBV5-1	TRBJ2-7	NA	TGCGCCAGCAGCCCCGTTGTCGGACTATCTACCTACGAGCAGTACTTC	CASSPVVGLSTYEQYF
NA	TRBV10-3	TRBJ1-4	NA	TGTGCCATCAGTGAGGCAGGGGATGAAAAACTGTTTTTT	CAISEAGDEKLFF
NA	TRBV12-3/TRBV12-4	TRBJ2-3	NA	TGTGCCAGCAGTTCTAGAGCTAGAACAGATACGGAATATTTT	CASSSRARTDTEYF
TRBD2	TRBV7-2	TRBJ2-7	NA	TGTGCCAGCAGCCCGAGCGGGAGGTTTAAATGTGGGGACTACGAGCAGTACTTC	CASSPSGRFKCGDYEQYF
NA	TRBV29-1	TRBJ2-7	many	TGCAGCGTTGAGAGCGACCGGGGCGAGCAGTACTTC	CSVESDRGEQYF
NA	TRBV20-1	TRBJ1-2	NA	TGCAGTGGAAAACAGGAAGACTATGGCCACACCTTC	CSGKQEDYGHTF
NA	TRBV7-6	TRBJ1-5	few	TGTGCCAGCAGCCTCGGGTCCGGTAGTAATCAGCCCCAGCATTTT	CASSLGSGSNQPQHF
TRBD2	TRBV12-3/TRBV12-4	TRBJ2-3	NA	TGTGCCAGCAGTGCTCTAGCGGGTCTCACAGATACGCAGTATTTT	CASSALAGLTDTQYF
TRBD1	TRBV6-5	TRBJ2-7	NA	TGTGCCAGCAGCCGGGACAGCCCCTTCGAGCAGTACTTC	CASSRDSPFEQYF
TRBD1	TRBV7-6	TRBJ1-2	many	TGTGCCAGCAGCCACTGGGACAGTCCTAACTATGGCTACACCTTC	CASSHWDSPNYGYTF
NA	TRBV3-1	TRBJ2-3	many	TGTGCCAGCAGCCAAGATCCATGGGGCACAGATACGCAGTATTTT	CASSQDPWGTDTQYF
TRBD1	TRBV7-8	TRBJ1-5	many	TGTGCCAGCAGCCACAGGGGACAGGGCTATCAGCCCCAGCATTTT	CASSHRGQGYQPQHF
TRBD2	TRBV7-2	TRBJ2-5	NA	TGTGCCAGCAGCTTAGTGGGACTAGCGGGGGCGAAGACCCAGTACTTC	CASSLVGLAGAKTQYF
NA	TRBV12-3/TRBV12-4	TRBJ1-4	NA	TGTGCCAGCAGGCCAAACCTAGTAACTAATGAAAAACTGTTTTTT	CASRPNLVTNEKLFF
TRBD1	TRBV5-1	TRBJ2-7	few	TGCGCCAGCAGCGTCGGGACAGGGTGGAAAAATGAGCAGTACTTC	CASSVGTGWKNEQYF
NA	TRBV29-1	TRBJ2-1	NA	TGCAGCGGTACGGACTACAATGAGCAGTTCTTC	CSGTDYNEQFF
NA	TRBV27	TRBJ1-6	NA	TGTGCCAGCGGTCCGACCCTCCAGAATTCACCCCTCCACTTT	CASGPTLQNSPLHF
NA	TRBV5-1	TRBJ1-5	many	TGCGCCAGCAGCTTGGAAATTGGTCAGCCCCAGCATTTT	CASSLEIGQPQHF
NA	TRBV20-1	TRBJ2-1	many	TGCAGTGCTAGAGAGGCCCAGGGTAGAAATGAGCAGTTCTTC	CSAREAQGRNEQFF